Reported below is one T cell receptor (beta chain). This clonotype has at least ten counts. What this receptor recognizes is not known. Base qualities are missing; no much larger clone stands one base away. This sample is part of a study of Graves' ophthalmopathy and Graves' hyperthyroidism (dated by TCRdb to 2017 to 2018). For the study in its entirety: Peripheral blood was collected before any treatment was given, at the time of initial diagnosis. An independent validation cohort was composed of some 19 hyperthyroidism patients and more than 15 patients who later progressed from hyperthyroidism to ophthalmopathy. Following sampling, methimazole starting at 30 mg daily was administered to hyperthyroidism patients, and high-dose intravenous methylprednisolone was administered to ophthalmopathy patients. To explore V-J signatures that separate ophthalmopathy from hyperthyroidism, a discovery set of about a hundred patients was enrolled, consisting of 43 with ophthalmopathy and about 60 with stable hyperthyroidism. In total, 135 blood samples were TCR-sequenced: approximately 40 ophthalmopathy, roughly 80 hyperthyroidism and some 17 hyperthyroidism-to-ophthalmopathy patients. In about six hyperthyroidism patients, the T-cell repertoires found in thyroid tissue were compared with those found in blood. To tell Graves' ophthalmopathy apart from Graves' hyperthyroidism, and to predict which patients would progress to ophthalmopathy, the study relied on TCR beta repertoire signatures.

Counted from cysteine to phenylalanine, this CDR3 has 13 amino acids. Left in the record is the CDR3 DNA by itself, 39 bases read in frame from the first base. V is clipped by 1 base and J by 5 bases, and the sequence between their germline boundaries is 8 bases long. Based on the germline V gene, the CDR1 and CDR2 sequences are SGHTA and FQGTGA. Here is what the overall study found, with its caveats: Most expanded thyroid clonotypes with frequency above 0.001 were also detected in blood, suggesting blood repertoires may reflect the thyroid immune response. In cross-validation, the 13-signature model distinguished ophthalmopathy from stable hyperthyroidism with about 90% sensitivity and around 84% specificity, while in the test set the corresponding values were about 80% and 75%. In validation, the model predicted ophthalmopathy progression with about 71% sensitivity and 72% to 80% specificity; fewer than 15 predicted patients were CT-confirmed with GO in a median of approximately 6.5 months. Sample size was not statistically predetermined, and group allocation was not concealed from the investigators.

The ophthalmopathy patients had moderately to severely active disease, with a Clinical Activity Score of 3 or higher, a NOSPECS grade of 4 or higher, and a disease duration of less than 3 months. Patients were excluded if they had other autoimmune diseases, uncontrolled infections, pregnancy or lactation. Diagnosis relied on clinical symptoms, serum thyroxine, TRAb, thyroid ultrasound and orbital computed tomography. Using Ficoll-Paque density gradient centrifugation, PBMCs were isolated from about 9.2 ml of fresh peripheral blood. Total RNA was extracted with Trizol reagent and quality-checked on an Agilent 2100 Bioanalyzer. For repertoire sequencing, the TCR beta CDR3 regions were amplified from RNA transcripts. The first round was an RT-PCR using HTBI primers with the Qiagen OneStep RT-PCR kit, and this first round was followed by a second-round multiplex PCR, then size selection and purification. Sequencing of the libraries was carried out on an Illumina HiSeq2000 in paired-end mode with 100 bp reads. From the authors' description of their analysis: SOAPnuke was used for read processing, and reads with adapters, uncalled bases, a mean Phred below 15, or no exact constant-primer or identifier match were discarded. High-quality paired reads were merged with COPE v1.2.5. Each unique nucleotide sequence was defined as a clonotype, and clonotypes were aligned to IMGT TRB V, D and J references with MiTCR v1.1. The analysis was limited to V-J combinations with a frequency above 0.0001, which together covered over 98% of repertoires. For each V-J combination, a TCR clonal expansion and chaos score was defined as F50 clonal expansion divided by the chaos observed in the TCRdist matrix. Welch's t-statistics and random forest were used to narrow the features down to 13 V-J combinations, which were then fed into a naive Bayes classifier. Thyroid-blood repertoire similarity was quantified with the Morisita-Horn index. TCRdb trimmed the raw reads at Q25, called clones with MiXCR and kept productive beta chains. Entries are consolidated by CDR3 protein sequence, retaining the most common genes and DNA. In this record, the V and J calls reflect TCRdb's handling and not the investigators' own analysis. The sample data list around 51,000 distinct CDR3 sequences, and 50% of these were observed just once. The top ten clonotypes cover less than 25% of the sample.

Material for sequencing was peripheral blood. The rearrangement joined TRBV7-3 to TRBJ2-5; the D gene assignment is ambiguous. The sequence came from an adult man with Graves' ophthalmopathy. The sequenced DNA: TGTGCCAGCAGCTTAAGTAGCACCGAGACCCAGTACTTC. Its product reads: CASSLSSTETQYF. Beyond the CDR3, the reference TRBV7-3 and TRBJ2-5 genes provide the residues; the full variable domain reads: GAGVSQTPSNKVTEKGKYVELRCDPISGHTALYWYRQSLGQGPEFLIYFQGTGAADDSGLPNDRFFAVRPEGSVSTLKIQRTERGDSAVYLCASSLSSTETQYFGPGTRLLVL.